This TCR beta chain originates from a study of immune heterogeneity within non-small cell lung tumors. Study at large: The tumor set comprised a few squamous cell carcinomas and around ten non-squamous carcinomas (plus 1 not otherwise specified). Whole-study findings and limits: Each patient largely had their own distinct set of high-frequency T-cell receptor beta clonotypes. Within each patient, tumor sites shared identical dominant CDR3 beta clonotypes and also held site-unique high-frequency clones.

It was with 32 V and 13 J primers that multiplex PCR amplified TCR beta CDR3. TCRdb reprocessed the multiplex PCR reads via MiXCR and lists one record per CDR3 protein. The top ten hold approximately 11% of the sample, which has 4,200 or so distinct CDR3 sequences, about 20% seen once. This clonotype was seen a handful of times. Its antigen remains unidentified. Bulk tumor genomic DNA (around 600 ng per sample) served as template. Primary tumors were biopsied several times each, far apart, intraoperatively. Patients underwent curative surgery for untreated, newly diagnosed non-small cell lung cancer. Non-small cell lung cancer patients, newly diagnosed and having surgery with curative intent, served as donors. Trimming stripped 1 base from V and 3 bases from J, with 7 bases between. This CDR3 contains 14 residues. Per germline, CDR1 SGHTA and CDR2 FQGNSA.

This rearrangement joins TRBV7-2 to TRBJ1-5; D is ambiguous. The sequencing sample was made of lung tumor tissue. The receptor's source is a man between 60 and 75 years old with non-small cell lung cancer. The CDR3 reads CASSLGVSNQPQHF. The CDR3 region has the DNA TGTGCCAGCAGCTTAGGGGTGTCCAATCAGCCCCAGCATTTT.